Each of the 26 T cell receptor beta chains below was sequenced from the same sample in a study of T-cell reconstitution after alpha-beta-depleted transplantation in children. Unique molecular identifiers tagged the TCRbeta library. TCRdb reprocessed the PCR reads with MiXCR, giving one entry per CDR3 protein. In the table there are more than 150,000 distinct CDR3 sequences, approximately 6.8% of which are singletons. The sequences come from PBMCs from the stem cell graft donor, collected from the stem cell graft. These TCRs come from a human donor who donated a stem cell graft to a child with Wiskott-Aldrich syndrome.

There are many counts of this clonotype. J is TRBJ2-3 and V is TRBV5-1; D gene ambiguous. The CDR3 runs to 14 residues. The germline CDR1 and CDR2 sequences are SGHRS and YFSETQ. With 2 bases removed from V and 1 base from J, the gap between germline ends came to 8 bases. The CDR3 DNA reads TGCGCCAGCAGCTTTCCAGAAGGCACAGATACGCAGTATTTT. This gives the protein CASSFPEGTDTQYF. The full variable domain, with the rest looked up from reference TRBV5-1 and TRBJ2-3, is KAGVTQTPRYLIKTRGQQVTLSCSPISGHRSVSWYQQTPGQGLQFLFEYFSETQRNKGNFPGRFSGRQFSNSRSEMNVSTLELGDSALYLCASSFPEGTDTQYFGPGTRLTVL.

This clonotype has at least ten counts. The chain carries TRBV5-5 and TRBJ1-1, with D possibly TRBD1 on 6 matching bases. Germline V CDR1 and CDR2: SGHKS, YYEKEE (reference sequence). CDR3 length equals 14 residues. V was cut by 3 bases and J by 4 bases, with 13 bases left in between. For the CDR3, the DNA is TGTGCCAGCAGCTGGAGTTACAGGGCCACTGAAGCTTTCTTT. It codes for CASSWSYRATEAFF.

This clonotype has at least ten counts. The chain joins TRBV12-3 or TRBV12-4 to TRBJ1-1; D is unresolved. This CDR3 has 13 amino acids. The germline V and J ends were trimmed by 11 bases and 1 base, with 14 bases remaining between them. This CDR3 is CACVEGKNTEAFF. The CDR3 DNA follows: TGTGCCTGTGTGGAGGGTAAGAACACTGAAGCTTTCTTT.

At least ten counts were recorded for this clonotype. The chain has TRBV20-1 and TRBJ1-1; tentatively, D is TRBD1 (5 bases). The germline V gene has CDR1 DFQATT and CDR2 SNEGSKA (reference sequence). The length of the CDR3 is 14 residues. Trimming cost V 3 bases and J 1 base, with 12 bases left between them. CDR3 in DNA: TGCAGTGCTAGGGACATGGTTGGGAACACTGAAGCTTTCTTT. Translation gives CSARDMVGNTEAFF.

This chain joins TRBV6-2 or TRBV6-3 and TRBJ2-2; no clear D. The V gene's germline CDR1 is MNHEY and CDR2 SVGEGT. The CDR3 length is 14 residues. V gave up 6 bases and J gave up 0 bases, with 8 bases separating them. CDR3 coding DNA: TGTGCCAGCAGAAAAAACCCGAACACCGGGGAGCTGTTTTTT. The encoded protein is CASRKNPNTGELFF.

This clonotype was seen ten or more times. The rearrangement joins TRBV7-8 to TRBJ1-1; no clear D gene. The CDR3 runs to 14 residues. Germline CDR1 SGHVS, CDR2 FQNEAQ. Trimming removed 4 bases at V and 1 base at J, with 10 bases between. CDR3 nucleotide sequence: TGTGCCAGCAGCTCCCCAACAGAGAACACTGAAGCTTTCTTT. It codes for CASSSPTENTEAFF. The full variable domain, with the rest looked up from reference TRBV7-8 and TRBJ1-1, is GAGVSQSPRYKVAKRGQDVALRCDPISGHVSLFWYQQALGQGPEFLTYFQNEAQLDKSGLPSDRFFAERPEGSVSTLKIQRTQQEDSAVYLCASSSPTENTEAFFGQGTRLTVV.

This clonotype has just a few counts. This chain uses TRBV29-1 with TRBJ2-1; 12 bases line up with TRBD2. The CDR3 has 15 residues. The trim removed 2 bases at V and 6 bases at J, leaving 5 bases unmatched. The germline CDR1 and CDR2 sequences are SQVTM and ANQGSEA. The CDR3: CSVERLAGGTNEQFF. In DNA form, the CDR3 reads TGCAGCGTTGAAAGGCTAGCGGGAGGGACCAATGAGCAGTTCTTC.

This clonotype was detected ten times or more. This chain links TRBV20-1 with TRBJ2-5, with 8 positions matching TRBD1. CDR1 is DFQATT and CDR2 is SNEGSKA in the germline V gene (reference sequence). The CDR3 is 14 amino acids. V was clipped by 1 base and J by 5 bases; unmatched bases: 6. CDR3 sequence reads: CSARVSGGQETQYF. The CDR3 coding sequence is TGCAGTGCTAGAGTGTCAGGGGGCCAGGAGACCCAGTACTTC.

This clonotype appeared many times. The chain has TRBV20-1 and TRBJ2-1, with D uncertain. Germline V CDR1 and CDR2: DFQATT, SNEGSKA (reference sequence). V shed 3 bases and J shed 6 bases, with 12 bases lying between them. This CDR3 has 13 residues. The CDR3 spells CSASITEFNEQFF. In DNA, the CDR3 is TGCAGTGCTAGTATTACCGAATTCAATGAGCAGTTCTTC.

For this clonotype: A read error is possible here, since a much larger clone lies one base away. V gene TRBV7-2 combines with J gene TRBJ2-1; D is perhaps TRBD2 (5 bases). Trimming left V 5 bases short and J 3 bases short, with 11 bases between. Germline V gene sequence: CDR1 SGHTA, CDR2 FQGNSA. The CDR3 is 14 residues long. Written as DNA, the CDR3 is TGTGCCAGCAGCGATCTGAGGGACTACAATGAGCAGTTCTTC. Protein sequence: CASSDLRDYNEQFF.

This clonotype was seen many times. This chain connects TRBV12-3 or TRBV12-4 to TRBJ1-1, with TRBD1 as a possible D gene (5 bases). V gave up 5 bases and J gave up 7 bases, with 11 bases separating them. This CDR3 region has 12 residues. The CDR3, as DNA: TGTGCCAGCAGTCCCGGGGGTGATGAAGCTTTCTTT. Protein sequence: CASSPGGDEAFF.

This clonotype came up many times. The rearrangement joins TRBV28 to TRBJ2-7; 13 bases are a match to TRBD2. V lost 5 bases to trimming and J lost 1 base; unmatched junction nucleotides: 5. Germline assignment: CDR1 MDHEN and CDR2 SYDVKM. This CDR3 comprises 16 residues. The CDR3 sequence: CASSTTSGGYSYEQYF. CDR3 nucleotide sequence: TGTGCCAGCAGTACGACTAGCGGGGGGTATTCCTACGAGCAGTACTTC.

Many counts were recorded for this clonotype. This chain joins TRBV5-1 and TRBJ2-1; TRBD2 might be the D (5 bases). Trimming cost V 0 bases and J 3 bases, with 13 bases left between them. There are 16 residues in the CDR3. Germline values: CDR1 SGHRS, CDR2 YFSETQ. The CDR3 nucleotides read TGCGCCAGCAGCTTGGCTCCCAGCGGTGGCTACAATGAGCAGTTCTTC. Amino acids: CASSLAPSGGYNEQFF.

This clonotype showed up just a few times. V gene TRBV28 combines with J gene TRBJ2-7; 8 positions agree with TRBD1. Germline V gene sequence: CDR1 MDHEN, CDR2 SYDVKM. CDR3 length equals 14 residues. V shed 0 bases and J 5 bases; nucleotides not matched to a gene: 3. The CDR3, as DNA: TGTGCCAGCAGTTTATGGGACAGGGCCCACGAGCAGTACTTC. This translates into CASSLWDRAHEQYF.

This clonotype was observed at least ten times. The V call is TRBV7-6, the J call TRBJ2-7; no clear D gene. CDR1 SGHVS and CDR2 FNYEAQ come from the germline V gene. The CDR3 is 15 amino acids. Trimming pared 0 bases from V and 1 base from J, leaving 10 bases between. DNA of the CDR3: TGTGCCAGCAGCTTAGCGGGCACCCAGTCCTACGAGCAGTACTTC. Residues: CASSLAGTQSYEQYF.

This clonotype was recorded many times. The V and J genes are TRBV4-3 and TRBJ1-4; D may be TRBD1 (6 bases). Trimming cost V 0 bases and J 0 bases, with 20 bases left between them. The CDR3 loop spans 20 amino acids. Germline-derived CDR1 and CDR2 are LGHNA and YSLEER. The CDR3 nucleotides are TGCGCCAGCAGCCAAGATGAGATCATCGGGGACACCACAACTAATGAAAAACTGTTTTTT. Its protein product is CASSQDEIIGDTTTNEKLFF.

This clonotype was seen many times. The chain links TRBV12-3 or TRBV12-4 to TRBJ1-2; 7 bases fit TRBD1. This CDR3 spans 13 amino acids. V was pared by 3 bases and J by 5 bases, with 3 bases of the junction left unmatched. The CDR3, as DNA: TGTGCCAGCAGTTTTACAGGGGCTTATGGCTACACCTTC. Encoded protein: CASSFTGAYGYTF.

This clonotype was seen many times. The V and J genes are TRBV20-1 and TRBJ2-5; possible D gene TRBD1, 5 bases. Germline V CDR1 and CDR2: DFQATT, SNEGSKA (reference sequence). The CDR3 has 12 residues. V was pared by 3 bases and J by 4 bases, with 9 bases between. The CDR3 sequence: CSASIGAETQYF. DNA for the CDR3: TGCAGTGCTAGTATAGGGGCAGAGACCCAGTACTTC.

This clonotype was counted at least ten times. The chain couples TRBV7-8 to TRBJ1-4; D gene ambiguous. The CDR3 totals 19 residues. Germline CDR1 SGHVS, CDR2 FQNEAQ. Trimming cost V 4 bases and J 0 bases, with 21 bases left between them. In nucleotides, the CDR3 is TGTGCCAGCAGCTCCGTTCGGGTGTTGCGAAATACAACTAATGAAAAACTGTTTTTT. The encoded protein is CASSSVRVLRNTTNEKLFF.

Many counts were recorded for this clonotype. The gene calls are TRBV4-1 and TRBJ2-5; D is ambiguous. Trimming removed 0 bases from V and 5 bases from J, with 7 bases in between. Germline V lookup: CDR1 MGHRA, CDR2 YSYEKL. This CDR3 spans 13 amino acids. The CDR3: CASSQELDETQYF. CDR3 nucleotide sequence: TGCGCCAGCAGCCAAGAATTGGACGAGACCCAGTACTTC.

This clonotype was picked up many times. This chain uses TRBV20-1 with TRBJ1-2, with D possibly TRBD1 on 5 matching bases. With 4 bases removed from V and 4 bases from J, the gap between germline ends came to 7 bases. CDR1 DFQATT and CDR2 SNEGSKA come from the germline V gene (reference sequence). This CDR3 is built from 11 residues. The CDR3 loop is CSATGPYGYTF. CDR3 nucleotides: TGCAGTGCTACGGGGCCCTATGGCTACACCTTC.

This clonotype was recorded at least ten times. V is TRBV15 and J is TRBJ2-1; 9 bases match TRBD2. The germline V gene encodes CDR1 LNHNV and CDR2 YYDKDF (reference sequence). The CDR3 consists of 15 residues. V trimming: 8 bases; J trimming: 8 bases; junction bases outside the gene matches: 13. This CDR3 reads CATFERAGGAYEQFF. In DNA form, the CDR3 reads TGTGCCACCTTCGAAAGGGCGGGGGGGGCCTATGAGCAGTTCTTC.

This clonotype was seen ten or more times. CDR3 sequence reads: CASSLIPSGKNEQFF. DNA for the CDR3: TGTGCCAGCAGCTTAATTCCTAGCGGGAAGAATGAGCAGTTCTTC. V and J are TRBV7-2 and TRBJ2-1; TRBD2 aligns across 9 bases. The CDR3 length is 15 residues. The germline gives CDR1 SGHTA, CDR2 FQGNSA. V lost 2 bases, J lost 7 bases, and 6 bases stayed unmatched.

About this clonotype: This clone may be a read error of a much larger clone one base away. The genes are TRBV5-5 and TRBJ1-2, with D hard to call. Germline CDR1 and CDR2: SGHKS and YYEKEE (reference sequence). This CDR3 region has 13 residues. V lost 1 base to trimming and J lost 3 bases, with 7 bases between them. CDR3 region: CASSLKGHYGYTF. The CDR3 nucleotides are TGTGCCAGCAGCTTGAAAGGGCACTATGGCTACACCTTC.

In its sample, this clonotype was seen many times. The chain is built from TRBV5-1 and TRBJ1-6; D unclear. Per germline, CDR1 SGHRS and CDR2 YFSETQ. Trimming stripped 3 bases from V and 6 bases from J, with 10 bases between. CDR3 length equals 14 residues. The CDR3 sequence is CASSSLGANSPLHF. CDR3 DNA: TGCGCCAGCAGCTCCCTCGGAGCTAATTCACCCCTCCACTTT. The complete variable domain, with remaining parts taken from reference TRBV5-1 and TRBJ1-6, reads KAGVTQTPRYLIKTRGQQVTLSCSPISGHRSVSWYQQTPGQGLQFLFEYFSETQRNKGNFPGRFSGRQFSNSRSEMNVSTLELGDSALYLCASSSLGANSPLHFGNGTRLTVT.

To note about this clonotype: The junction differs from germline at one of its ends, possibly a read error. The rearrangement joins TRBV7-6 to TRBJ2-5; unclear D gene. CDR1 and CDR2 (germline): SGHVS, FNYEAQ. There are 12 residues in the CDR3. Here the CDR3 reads CAGSLGGETQYF. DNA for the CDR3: TGTGCCGGCAGCCTAGGTGGAGAGACCCAGTACTTC.